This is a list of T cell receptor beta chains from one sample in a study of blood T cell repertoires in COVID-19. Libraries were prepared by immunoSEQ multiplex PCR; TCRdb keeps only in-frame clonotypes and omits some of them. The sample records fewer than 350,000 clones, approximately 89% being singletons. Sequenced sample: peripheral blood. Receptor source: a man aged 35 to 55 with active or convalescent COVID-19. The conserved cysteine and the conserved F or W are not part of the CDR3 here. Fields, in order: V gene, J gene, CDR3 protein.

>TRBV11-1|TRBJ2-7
ASRFTAGFNDEQY
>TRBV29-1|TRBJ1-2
SVPQANDYGYT
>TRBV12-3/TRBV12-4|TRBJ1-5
ASSLTGDQPQH
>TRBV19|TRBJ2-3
ASSIPGVDTQY
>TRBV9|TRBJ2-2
ASSRTSGAYDGELF
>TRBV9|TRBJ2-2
ASSPRTSVNTGELF
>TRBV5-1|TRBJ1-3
ASSLLIPGQGGNTIY
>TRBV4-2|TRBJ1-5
ASSQDGTGVQPQH
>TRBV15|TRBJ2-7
ATSRDRDIRYEQY
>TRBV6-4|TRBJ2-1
ASSDSTGPWDEQF
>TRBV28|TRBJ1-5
ASSLFGSGGNQPQH
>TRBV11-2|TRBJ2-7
ASSLGGTGTSYEQY
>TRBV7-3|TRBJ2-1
ASRSQREGEQF
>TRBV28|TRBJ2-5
ASSPLYEETQY
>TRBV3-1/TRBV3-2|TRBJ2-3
ASSQGGGRADTQY
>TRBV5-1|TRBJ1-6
ASSLGQIDSPLH
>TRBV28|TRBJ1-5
ASSFGGENQPQH
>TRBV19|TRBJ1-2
ASSELLTGNYGYT
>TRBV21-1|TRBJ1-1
ASTNFPPGQELNTEAF
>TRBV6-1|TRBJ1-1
ASSEVGFEAF
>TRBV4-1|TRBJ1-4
ASSHSGTGNEKLF
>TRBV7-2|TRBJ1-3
ASSLWAASGNTIY
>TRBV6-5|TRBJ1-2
ASSPGADYGYT
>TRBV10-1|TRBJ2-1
ASSPDSYNEQF
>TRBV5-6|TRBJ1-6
ASSPGQGAPYNSPLH
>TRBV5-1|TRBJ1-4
ASSLGGDSSYEKLF
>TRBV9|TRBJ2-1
ASTGTGDNEQF
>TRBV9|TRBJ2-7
ASSPRTGSYEQY
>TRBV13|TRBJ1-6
ASSLRGSYNSPLH